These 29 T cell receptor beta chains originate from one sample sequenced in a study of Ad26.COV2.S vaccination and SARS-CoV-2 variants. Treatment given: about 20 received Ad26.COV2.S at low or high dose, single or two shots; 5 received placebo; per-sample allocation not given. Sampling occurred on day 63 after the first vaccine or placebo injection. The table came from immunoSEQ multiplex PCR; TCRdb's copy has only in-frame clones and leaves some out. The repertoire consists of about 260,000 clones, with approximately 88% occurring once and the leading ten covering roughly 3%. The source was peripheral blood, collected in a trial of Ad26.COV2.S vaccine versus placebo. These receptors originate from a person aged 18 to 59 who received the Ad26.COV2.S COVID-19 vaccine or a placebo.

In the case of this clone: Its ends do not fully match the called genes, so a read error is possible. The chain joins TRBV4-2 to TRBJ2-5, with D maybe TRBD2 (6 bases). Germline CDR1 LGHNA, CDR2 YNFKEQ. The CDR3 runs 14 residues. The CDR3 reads CASSQDGGPGPGDF. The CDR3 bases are TGTGCCAGCAGCCAAGACGGAGGCCCTGGACCGGGAGACTTC.

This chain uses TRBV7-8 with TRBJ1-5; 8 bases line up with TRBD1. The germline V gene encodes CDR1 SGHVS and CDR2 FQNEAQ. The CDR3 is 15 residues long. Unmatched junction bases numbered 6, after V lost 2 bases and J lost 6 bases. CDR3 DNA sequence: TGTGCCAGCAGCTTAATGGGACAGGATCTTCAGCCCCAGCATTTT. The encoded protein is CASSLMGQDLQPQHF.

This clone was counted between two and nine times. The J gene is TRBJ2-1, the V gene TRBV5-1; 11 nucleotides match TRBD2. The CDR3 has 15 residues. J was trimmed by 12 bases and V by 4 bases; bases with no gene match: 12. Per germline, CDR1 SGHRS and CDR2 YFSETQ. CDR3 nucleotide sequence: TGCGCCAGCAGCGTGGGACTAGCGGACCTCTATGCGCAGTTCTTC. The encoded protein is CASSVGLADLYAQFF.

CDR3 sequence (DNA): TGTGCCACCAGCAGAGATCCGACAGGGAAAGAAAAACTGTTTTTT. It codes for CATSRDPTGKEKLFF. The rearrangement uses TRBV15 and TRBJ1-4; 7 bases map to TRBD1. V was pared by 0 bases and J by 8 bases, with 6 bases of the junction left unmatched. Looked up from germline, CDR1 is LNHNV and CDR2 is YYDKDF (reference sequence). The CDR3 runs 15 residues.

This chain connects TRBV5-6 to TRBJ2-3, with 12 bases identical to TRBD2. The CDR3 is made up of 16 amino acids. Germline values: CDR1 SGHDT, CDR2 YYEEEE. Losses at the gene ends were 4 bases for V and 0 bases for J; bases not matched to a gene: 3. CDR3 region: CASSPLAGGSTDTQYF. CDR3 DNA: TGTGCCAGCAGCCCCCTAGCGGGGGGGAGCACAGATACGCAGTATTTT.

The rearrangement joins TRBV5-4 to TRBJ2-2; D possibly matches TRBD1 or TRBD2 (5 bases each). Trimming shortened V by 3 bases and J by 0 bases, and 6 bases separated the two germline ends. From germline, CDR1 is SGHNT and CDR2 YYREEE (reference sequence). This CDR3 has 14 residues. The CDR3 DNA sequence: TGTGCCAGCAGCTCGGGACCGAACACCGGGGAGCTGTTTTTT. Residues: CASSSGPNTGELFF.

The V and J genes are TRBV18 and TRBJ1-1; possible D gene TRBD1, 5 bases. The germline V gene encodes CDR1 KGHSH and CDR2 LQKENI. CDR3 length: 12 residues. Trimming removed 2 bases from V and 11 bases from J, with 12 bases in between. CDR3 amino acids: CASSPDSQGAFF. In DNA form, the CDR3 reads TGTGCCAGCTCACCAGACAGCCAGGGCGCTTTCTTT.

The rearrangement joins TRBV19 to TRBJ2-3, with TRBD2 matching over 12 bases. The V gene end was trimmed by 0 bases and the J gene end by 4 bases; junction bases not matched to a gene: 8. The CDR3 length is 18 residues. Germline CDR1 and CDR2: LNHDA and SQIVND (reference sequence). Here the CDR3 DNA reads TGTGCCAGTAGTATAGATCATCGCTCTAGCGGGGGGGCAGATACGCAGTATTTT. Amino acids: CASSIDHRSSGGADTQYF.

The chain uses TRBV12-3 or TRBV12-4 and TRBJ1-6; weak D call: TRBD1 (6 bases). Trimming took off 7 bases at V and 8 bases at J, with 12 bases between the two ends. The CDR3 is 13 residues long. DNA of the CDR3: TGTGCCAGCATGGGCAGGGGATATTCACCCCTCCACTTT. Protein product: CASMGRGYSPLHF.

The CDR3, as DNA: TGTGCCAGCAGTGATGGTGGCGGGGGATTTCTCTCCTACAATGAGCAGTTCTTC. Translation gives CASSDGGGGFLSYNEQFF. V gene TRBV2 combines with J gene TRBJ2-1, with 7 bases identical to TRBD2. This CDR3 is 18 amino acids long. Unmatched junction bases numbered 11, after V lost 3 bases and J lost 0 bases. Germline loops: CDR1 SNHLY, CDR2 FYNNEI.

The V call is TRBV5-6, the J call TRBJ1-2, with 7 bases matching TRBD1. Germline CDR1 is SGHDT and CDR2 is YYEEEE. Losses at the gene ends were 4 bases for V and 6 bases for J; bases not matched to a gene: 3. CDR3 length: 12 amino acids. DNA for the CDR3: TGTGCCAGCAGCACTGGACAGGATGGCTACACCTTC. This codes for CASSTGQDGYTF.

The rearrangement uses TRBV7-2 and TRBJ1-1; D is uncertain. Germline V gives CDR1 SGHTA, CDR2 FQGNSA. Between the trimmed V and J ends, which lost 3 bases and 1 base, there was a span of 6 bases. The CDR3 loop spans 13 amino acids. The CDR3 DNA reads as TGTGCCAGCAGCTTCGACAAGAACACTGAAGCTTTCTTT. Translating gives CASSFDKNTEAFF.

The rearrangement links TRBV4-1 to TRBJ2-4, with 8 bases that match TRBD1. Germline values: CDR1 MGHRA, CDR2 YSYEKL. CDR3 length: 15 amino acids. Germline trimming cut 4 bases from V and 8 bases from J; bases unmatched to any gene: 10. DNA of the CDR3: TGCGCCAGCAGCCCCCTCGGGACAGGCAGGGACATTCAGTACTTC. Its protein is CASSPLGTGRDIQYF.

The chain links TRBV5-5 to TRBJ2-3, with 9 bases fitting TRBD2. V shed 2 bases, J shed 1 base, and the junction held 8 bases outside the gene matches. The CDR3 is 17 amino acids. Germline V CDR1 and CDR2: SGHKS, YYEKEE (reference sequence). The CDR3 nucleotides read TGTGCCAGCAGCTTCGGACCTAGCGGGGCGGGCACAGATACGCAGTATTTT. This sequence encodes CASSFGPSGAGTDTQYF.

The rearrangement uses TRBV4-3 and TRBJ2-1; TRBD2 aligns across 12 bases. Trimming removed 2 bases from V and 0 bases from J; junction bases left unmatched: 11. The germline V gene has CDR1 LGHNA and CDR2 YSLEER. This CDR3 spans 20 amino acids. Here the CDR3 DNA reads TGCGCCAGCAGCCAAACGTCGACTAGCGGGGGACCCCTCTCCTACAATGAGCAGTTCTTC. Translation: CASSQTSTSGGPLSYNEQFF.

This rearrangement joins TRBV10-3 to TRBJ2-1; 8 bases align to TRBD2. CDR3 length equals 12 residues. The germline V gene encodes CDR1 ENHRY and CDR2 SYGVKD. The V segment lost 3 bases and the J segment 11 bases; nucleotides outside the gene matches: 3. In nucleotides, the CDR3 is TGTGCCATCAGTGACTCGGGGGGGAAGCAGTTCTTC. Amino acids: CAISDSGGKQFF.

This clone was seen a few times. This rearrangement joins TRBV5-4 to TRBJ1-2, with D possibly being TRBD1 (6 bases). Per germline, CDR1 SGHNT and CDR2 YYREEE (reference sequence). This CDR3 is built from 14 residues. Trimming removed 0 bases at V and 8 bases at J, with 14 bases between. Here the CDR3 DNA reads TGTGCCAGCAGCTTGGTATTGGGGGCGCGCGGCTACACCTTC. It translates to CASSLVLGARGYTF.

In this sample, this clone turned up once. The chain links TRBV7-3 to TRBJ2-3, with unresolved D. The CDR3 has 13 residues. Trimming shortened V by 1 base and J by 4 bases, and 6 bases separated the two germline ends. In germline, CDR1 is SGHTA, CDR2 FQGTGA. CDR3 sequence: CASSLNPADTQYF. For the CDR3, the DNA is TGTGCCAGCAGCTTAAACCCGGCAGATACGCAGTATTTT.

The CDR3 coding sequence is TGTGCCAGCAGCTCGAATCGGGCAGGGGGCTCTAGGGGCTACACCTTC. Encoded protein: CASSSNRAGGSRGYTF. V usage is TRBV5-8 and J usage is TRBJ1-2; 8 nucleotides match TRBD1. V gave up 3 bases and J gave up 8 bases; unmatched junction bases: 15. Germline lookup yields CDR1 SGHTS and CDR2 YDEGEE. There are 16 residues in the CDR3.

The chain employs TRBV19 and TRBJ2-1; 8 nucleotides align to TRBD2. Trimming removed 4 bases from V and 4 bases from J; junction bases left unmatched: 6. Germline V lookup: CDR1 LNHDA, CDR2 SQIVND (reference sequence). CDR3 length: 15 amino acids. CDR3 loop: CASSTAGVGYNEQFF. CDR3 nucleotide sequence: TGTGCCAGTAGTACAGCGGGAGTGGGTTACAATGAGCAGTTCTTC.

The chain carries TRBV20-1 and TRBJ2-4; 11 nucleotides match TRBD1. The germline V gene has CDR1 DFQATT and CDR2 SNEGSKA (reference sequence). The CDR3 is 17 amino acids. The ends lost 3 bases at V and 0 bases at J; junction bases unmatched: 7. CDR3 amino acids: CSASDAGQGVAKNIQYF. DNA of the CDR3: TGCAGTGCTAGTGACGCGGGACAGGGGGTAGCCAAAAACATTCAGTACTTC.

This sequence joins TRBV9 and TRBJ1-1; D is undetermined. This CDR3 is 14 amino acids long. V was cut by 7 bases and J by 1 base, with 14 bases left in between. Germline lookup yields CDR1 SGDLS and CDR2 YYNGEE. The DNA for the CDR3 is TGTGCCAGCCGACGAGGAGGCAAGAACACTGAAGCTTTCTTT. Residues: CASRRGGKNTEAFF.

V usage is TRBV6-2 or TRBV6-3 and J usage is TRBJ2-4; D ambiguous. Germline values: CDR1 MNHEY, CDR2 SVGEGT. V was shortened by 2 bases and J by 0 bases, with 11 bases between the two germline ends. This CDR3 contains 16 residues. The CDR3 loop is CASSYGGILAKNIQYF. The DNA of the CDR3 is TGTGCCAGCAGTTACGGCGGCATTCTAGCCAAAAACATTCAGTACTTC.

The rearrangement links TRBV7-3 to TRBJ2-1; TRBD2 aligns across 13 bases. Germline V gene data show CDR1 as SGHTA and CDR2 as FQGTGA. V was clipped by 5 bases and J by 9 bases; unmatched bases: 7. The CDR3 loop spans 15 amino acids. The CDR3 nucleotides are TGTGCCAGCAGCCCCACTAGCGGGAGGGCGGGTGAGCAGTTCTTC. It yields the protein CASSPTSGRAGEQFF. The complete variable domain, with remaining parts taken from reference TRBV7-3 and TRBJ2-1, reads GAGVSQTPSNKVTEKGKYVELRCDPISGHTALYWYRQSLGQGPEFLIYFQGTGAADDSGLPNDRFFAVRPEGSVSTLKIQRTERGDSAVYLCASSPTSGRAGEQFFGPGTRLTVL.

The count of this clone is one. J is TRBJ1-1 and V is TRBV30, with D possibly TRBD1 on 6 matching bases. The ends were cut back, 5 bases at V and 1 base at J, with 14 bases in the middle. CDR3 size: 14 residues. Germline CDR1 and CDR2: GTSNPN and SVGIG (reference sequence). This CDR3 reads CAWRPGDPNTEAFF. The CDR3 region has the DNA TGTGCCTGGCGCCCAGGGGACCCGAACACTGAAGCTTTCTTT.

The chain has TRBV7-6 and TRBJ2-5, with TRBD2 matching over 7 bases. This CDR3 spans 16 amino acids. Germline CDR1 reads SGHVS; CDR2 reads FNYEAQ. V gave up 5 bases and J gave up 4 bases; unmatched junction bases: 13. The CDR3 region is CASSTGGSGMGETQYF. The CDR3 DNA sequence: TGTGCCAGCAGCACCGGGGGGAGCGGGATGGGAGAGACCCAGTACTTC.

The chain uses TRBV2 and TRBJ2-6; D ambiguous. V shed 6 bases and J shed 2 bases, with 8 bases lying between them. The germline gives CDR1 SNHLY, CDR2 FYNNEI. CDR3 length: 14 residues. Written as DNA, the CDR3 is TGTGCCAGCAGCCCGGGCACTGGGGCCAACGTCCTGACTTTC. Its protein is CASSPGTGANVLTF.

The CDR3 bases are TGTGCCAGCAGCCGACAGGGTCACGAGCAGTACGTC. Amino acids: CASSRQGHEQYV. The chain has TRBV12-3 or TRBV12-4 and TRBJ2-7; TRBD1 matches at 7 bases. V lost 6 bases and J lost 5; bases outside the gene matches: 4. The CDR3 consists of 12 residues.

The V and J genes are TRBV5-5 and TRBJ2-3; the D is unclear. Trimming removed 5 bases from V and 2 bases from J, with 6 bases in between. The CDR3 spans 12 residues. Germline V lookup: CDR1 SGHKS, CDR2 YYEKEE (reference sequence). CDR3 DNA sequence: TGTGCCAGCAGGCAACTCACAGATACGCAGTATTTT. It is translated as CASRQLTDTQYF.